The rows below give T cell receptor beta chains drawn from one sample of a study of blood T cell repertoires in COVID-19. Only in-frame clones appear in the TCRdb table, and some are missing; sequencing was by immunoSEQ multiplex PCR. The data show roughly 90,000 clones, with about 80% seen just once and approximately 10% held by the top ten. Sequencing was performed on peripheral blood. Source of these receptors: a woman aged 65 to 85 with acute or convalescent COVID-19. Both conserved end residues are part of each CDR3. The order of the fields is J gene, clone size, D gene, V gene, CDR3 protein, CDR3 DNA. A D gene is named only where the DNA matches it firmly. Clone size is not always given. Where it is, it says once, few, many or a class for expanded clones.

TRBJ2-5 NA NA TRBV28 CASSLTFQTQYF TGTGCCAGCAGTTTGACTTTCCAGACCCAGTACTTC
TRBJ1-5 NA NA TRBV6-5 CASRVYRASNQPQHF TGTGCCAGCCGAGTATACCGTGCCTCGAATCAGCCCCAGCATTTT
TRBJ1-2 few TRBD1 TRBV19 CASGTGIGGYTF TGTGCCAGTGGGACAGGGATCGGGGGCTACACCTTC
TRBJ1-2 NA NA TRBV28 CASSLNDLLLLGYTF TGTGCCAGCAGTTTGAACGACTTACTATTGTTGGGCTACACCTTC
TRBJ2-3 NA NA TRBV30 CAWSLAGSTDTQYF TGTGCCTGGAGTCTCGCGGGTAGCACAGATACGCAGTATTTT
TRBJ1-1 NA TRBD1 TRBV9 CASSGGTGANTEAFF TGTGCCAGCAGCGGGGGGACAGGCGCGAACACTGAAGCTTTCTTT
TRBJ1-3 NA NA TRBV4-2 CASSQEFQGNTIYF TGTGCCAGCAGCCAAGAATTTCAGGGAAACACCATATATTTT
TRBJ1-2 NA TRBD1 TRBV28 CASSGTGSGNYGYTF TGTGCCAGCAGTGGGACAGGGAGTGGGAACTATGGCTACACCTTC
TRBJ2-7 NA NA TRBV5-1 CASSLLSGEYEQYF TGCGCCAGCAGCTTGTTATCAGGGGAGTACGAGCAGTACTTC
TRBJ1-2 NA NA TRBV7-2 CASSASRDTYGYTF TGTGCCAGCAGCGCCAGCCGGGACACCTATGGCTACACCTTC
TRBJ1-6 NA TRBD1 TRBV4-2 CASSQEGTGGYGNNSPLHF TGTGCCAGCAGCCAAGAGGGGACAGGGGGATATGGCAATAATTCACCCCTCCACTTT
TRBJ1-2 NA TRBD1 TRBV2 CASDRDIRGYTF TGTGCCAGCGACAGGGACATCCGTGGCTACACCTTC
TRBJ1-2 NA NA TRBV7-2 CASSLVTQGNYGYTF TGTGCCAGCAGCTTAGTAACCCAGGGAAACTATGGCTACACCTTC
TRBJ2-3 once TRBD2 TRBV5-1 CASSLAGTSGGDTQYF TGCGCCAGCAGCTTGGCGGGGACTAGCGGGGGAGATACGCAGTATTTT
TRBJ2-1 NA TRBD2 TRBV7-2 CASSLEMAAGEDEQFF TGTGCCAGCAGCTTAGAAATGGCAGCGGGAGAGGATGAGCAGTTCTTC
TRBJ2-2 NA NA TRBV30 CAWTTSLAGELFF TGTGCCTGGACTACGAGTCTAGCCGGGGAGCTGTTTTTT
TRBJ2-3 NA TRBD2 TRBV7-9 CASSLERGGRGTDTQYF TGTGCCAGCAGCTTAGAGCGGGGGGGCCGGGGCACAGATACGCAGTATTTT
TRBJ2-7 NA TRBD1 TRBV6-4 CASRDRGRGEQYF TGTGCCAGCCGGGACAGGGGGCGAGGGGAGCAGTACTTC
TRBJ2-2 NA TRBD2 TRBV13 CASSLEAGGLTGELFF TGTGCCAGCAGCTTAGAAGCGGGGGGGCTTACCGGGGAGCTGTTTTTT
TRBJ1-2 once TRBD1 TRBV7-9 CASSRTGGYYGYTF TGTGCCAGCAGCCGGACAGGGGGATACTATGGCTACACCTTC
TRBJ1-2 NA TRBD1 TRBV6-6 CASSRGLYGYTF TGTGCCAGCAGCAGGGGGCTCTATGGCTACACCTTC
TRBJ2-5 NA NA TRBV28 CASSLGPTWETQYF TGTGCCAGCAGTTTAGGCCCCACGTGGGAGACCCAGTACTTC
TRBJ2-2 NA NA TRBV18 CASSPRGFNTGELFF TGTGCCAGCTCACCTAGAGGTTTCAACACCGGGGAGCTGTTTTTT
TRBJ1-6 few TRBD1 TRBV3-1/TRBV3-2 CASSLPTGMGNSPLHF TGTGCCAGCAGCCTCCCGACAGGGATGGGGAATTCACCCCTCCACTTT
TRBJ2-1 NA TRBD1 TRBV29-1 CSAGQGVYNEQFF TGCAGCGCCGGACAGGGGGTTTACAATGAGCAGTTCTTC
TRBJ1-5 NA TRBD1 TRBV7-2 CASSLVGDRSQPQHF TGTGCCAGCAGCTTAGTGGGGGACAGAAGTCAGCCCCAGCATTTT
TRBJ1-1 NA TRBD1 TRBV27 CASTYSGTGGGYTEAFF TGTGCCAGCACGTACTCCGGGACAGGGGGTGGTTACACTGAAGCTTTCTTT